This is a list of T cell receptor beta chains from one sample in a study of STAT3 mutations in large granular lymphocyte leukemia. Sequenced by immunoSEQ multiplex PCR; TCRdb stores in-frame clones only, minus some. The sample yields 12,000 or so clones, 85% seen once. Specimen: peripheral blood mononuclear cells. Source of these receptors: a man at least 80 years old with T-cell large granular lymphocyte leukemia. Some clones in this sample may be carry-over from other donors' samples. The CDR3 runs from the conserved cysteine through the conserved F or W. D genes are given only for firm matches. Clone size appears in some rows only: once, few, many, or a class for an expanded clone.

d_gene	abundance	v_gene	j_gene	CDR3aa	CDR3nt
-	-	TRBV29-1	TRBJ2-7	CSVAGRPSSYEQYF	TGCAGCGTTGCAGGCAGGCCCAGCTCCTACGAGCAGTACTTC
-	few	TRBV7-2	TRBJ2-5	CASSLVFPGDYQETQYF	TGTGCCAGCAGCTTAGTTTTCCCAGGGGATTACCAAGAGACCCAGTACTTC
TRBD2	-	TRBV2	TRBJ2-1	CASSGSGGEQFF	TGTGCCAGCAGTGGTAGCGGGGGAGAGCAGTTCTTC
-	-	TRBV6-5	TRBJ1-6	CASSYEQRGGSPLHF	TGTGCCAGCAGTTACGAACAAAGAGGTGGTTCACCCCTCCACTTT
-	-	TRBV6-1	TRBJ2-7	CASSDEGDPKKYEQYF	TGTGCCAGCAGTGATGAAGGAGACCCTAAAAAATACGAGCAGTACTTC
-	-	TRBV4-1	TRBJ1-5	CASSGIPYSNQPQHF	TGCGCCAGCAGCGGGATACCGTATAGCAATCAGCCCCAGCATTTT
-	-	TRBV5-4	TRBJ1-6	CASSVGTPYNSPLHF	TGTGCCAGCAGCGTGGGGACCCCCTATAATTCACCCCTCCACTTT
TRBD1	-	TRBV7-9	TRBJ1-1	CASSLGTGTEAFF	TGTGCCAGCAGCTTAGGGACAGGAACTGAAGCTTTCTTT
-	-	TRBV11-1	TRBJ1-1	CASSLATGPTEAFF	TGTGCCAGCAGCTTAGCAACAGGGCCCACTGAAGCTTTCTTT
-	once	TRBV7-9	TRBJ1-2	CASREGMGALPNYGYTF	TGTGCCAGCAGGGAAGGGATGGGGGCCCTCCCCAACTATGGCTACACCTTC
TRBD1	once	TRBV7-8	TRBJ2-7	CASSLAGQGYEQYF	TGTGCCAGCAGCTTAGCCGGACAGGGGTACGAGCAGTACTTC
TRBD1	few	TRBV5-1	TRBJ1-1	CASAGQMNTEAFF	TGCGCCAGCGCGGGACAGATGAACACTGAAGCTTTCTTT
-	-	TRBV7-9	TRBJ2-7	CASSPPGVSYEQYF	TGTGCCAGCAGCCCCCCGGGCGTGTCCTACGAGCAGTACTTC
TRBD2	-	TRBV4-2	TRBJ2-3	CASRKRGGIGDTQYF	TGTGCCAGCAGGAAACGGGGGGGCATTGGAGATACGCAGTATTTT
-	-	TRBV6-5	TRBJ1-6	CASSFWGRGDSPLHF	TGTGCCAGCAGTTTCTGGGGCAGGGGAGATTCACCCCTCCACTTT
-	-	TRBV7-9	TRBJ1-2	CASSETAYGYTF	TGTGCCAGCAGCGAGACTGCCTATGGCTACACCTTC
-	-	TRBV29-1	TRBJ1-4	CSVERSEKLFF	TGCAGCGTTGAACGCTCTGAAAAACTGTTTTTT
TRBD2	-	TRBV7-9	TRBJ2-3	CASSRGGLAGRTDTQYF	TGTGCCAGCAGCCGGGGCGGACTAGCGGGGCGCACAGATACGCAGTATTTT
-	-	TRBV7-2	TRBJ1-1	CASSSDMNTEAFF	TGTGCCAGCAGCTCGGACATGAACACTGAAGCTTTCTTT
-	few	TRBV18	TRBJ2-7	CASSPPVPGEQYF	TGTGCCAGCTCACCTCCGGTACCGGGAGAGCAGTACTTC
-	many	TRBV7-2	TRBJ1-1	CASSLGGGGTEAFF	TGTGCCAGCAGCCTCGGAGGAGGGGGCACTGAAGCTTTCTTT
-	-	TRBV28	TRBJ1-2	CASSLVEYGYTF	TGTGCCAGCAGTTTAGTGGAATATGGCTACACCTTC
-	-	TRBV6-5	TRBJ1-1	CASRSEQDDTEAFF	TGTGCCAGCCGATCAGAACAGGACGACACTGAAGCTTTCTTT
-	-	TRBV5-6	TRBJ2-7	CASSGGLYEQYF	TGTGCCAGCAGCGGGGGGCTCTACGAGCAGTACTTC
TRBD2	-	TRBV4-1	TRBJ2-5	CASSQKRLAGSQETQYF	TGCGCCAGCAGCCAGAAAAGACTAGCGGGGTCCCAAGAGACCCAGTACTTC
-	-	TRBV7-8	TRBJ2-1	CASSRPQGRNEQFF	TGTGCCAGCAGCCGACCGCAGGGGCGCAATGAGCAGTTCTTC
TRBD1	-	TRBV30	TRBJ2-1	CAWSAGQGSGNEQFF	TGTGCCTGGAGTGCTGGACAGGGCTCGGGCAATGAGCAGTTCTTC
TRBD1	-	TRBV13	TRBJ1-1	CASSRRDRGFVAFF	TGTGCCAGCAGCCGCCGGGACAGGGGGTTTGTAGCTTTCTTT
-	-	TRBV11-3	TRBJ1-6	CASSLDQRSPLHF	TGTGCCAGCAGCTTAGATCAACGGTCACCCCTCCACTTT
-	-	TRBV9	TRBJ2-3	CASSYLQGPSTDTQYF	TGTGCCAGCAGCTACCTACAGGGTCCCAGCACAGATACGCAGTATTTT
-	-	TRBV19	TRBJ1-5	CASSTGLNQPQHF	TGTGCCAGTAGCACAGGGCTCAATCAGCCCCAGCATTTT
-	-	TRBV21-1	TRBJ1-5	CASSKTGFMRNQPQHF	TGTGCCAGCAGCAAAACAGGGTTCATGCGCAATCAGCCCCAGCATTTT
TRBD2	-	TRBV4-1	TRBJ2-5	CASSLRGFQETQYF	TGCGCCAGCAGCCTGCGGGGGTTCCAAGAGACCCAGTACTTC
-	once	TRBV7-3	TRBJ1-6	CASSFGHSGNSPLHF	TGTGCCAGCAGCTTTGGGCACTCGGGGAATTCACCCCTCCACTTT
-	-	TRBV7-9	TRBJ1-4	CASSPDRQLTNEKLFF	TGTGCCAGCAGCCCCGACCGACAGTTAACGAATGAAAAACTGTTTTTT
-	-	TRBV5-1	TRBJ1-4	CASSLMGALNEKLFF	TGCGCCAGCAGCTTAATGGGGGCTTTGAATGAAAAACTGTTTTTT
TRBD2	-	TRBV5-1	TRBJ2-7	CASSPAGGASSYEQYF	TGCGCCAGCAGCCCCGCGGGAGGGGCTAGCTCCTACGAGCAGTACTTC
-	-	TRBV10-3	TRBJ1-5	CAIRGTDSSNQPQHF	TGTGCCATCAGGGGGACTGACAGTAGCAATCAGCCCCAGCATTTT
-	many	TRBV20-1	TRBJ1-2	CSGPYGYTF	TGCAGTGGACCGTATGGCTACACCTTC
TRBD1	-	TRBV19	TRBJ1-6	CASSDGTGFYSPLHF	TGTGCCAGTAGTGATGGGACAGGCTTTTATTCACCCCTCCACTTT
-	-	TRBV5-8	TRBJ1-2	CASSPGPGARGYTF	TGTGCCAGCAGCCCGGGCCCGGGGGCGAGGGGCTACACCTTC